These 8 T cell receptor beta chains were sequenced from one sample in a study of T cell responses to AZD1222 COVID-19 vaccine. Data came from immunoSEQ multiplex PCR; TCRdb stores just in-frame clones and leaves some out. Here the sample spans fewer than 150,000 clones, around 93% being singletons. The specimen comprised peripheral blood, sampled 28 days after the second AZD1222 dose. The receptors were sampled from an adult who received the AZD1222 COVID-19 vaccine.

CDR3 sequence reads: CAISGYGEDSPLHF. In nucleotides, the CDR3 is TGTGCCATCAGTGGGTACGGCGAGGATTCACCCCTCCACTTT. V is TRBV10-3 and J is TRBJ1-6; D is unresolved. Germline values: CDR1 ENHRY, CDR2 SYGVKD. Trimming pared 4 bases from V and 8 bases from J, leaving 12 bases between. This CDR3 is 14 amino acids long.

V is TRBV12-5 and J is TRBJ2-2, with D unclear. The CDR3 sequence is 14 residues long. The germline V gene has CDR1 LGHNT and CDR2 FRNRAP. The V gene lost 0 bases and the J gene lost 2 bases, with 4 bases spanning the gap. CDR3 protein: CASGLVPNTGELFF. The CDR3 DNA reads as TGTGCTAGTGGTTTGGTACCTAACACCGGGGAGCTGTTTTTT.

The chain is built from TRBV3-1 (or the pseudogene TRBV3-2) and TRBJ2-5; TRBD2 agrees at 13 bases. The CDR3 runs to 17 residues. The junction had 6 bases not matched to a gene; V was cut back by 0 bases and J by 5 bases. CDR1 LGHDT and CDR2 YNNKEL come from the germline V gene (reference sequence). CDR3 in amino acids: CASSQDGLAGAGETQYF. CDR3 coding DNA: TGTGCCAGCAGCCAAGACGGACTAGCGGGGGCGGGGGAGACCCAGTACTTC.

The CDR3 protein is CASSLVAGVRYEQYF. CDR3 DNA: TGTGCCAGCAGCTTAGTGGCCGGGGTTCGGTACGAGCAGTACTTC. The chain recombines TRBV7-2 with TRBJ2-7, with D maybe TRBD2 (5 bases). Trimming cost V 1 base and J 4 bases, with 14 bases left between them. CDR3 size: 15 residues. Germline V gives CDR1 SGHTA, CDR2 FQGNSA.

This clone came up once. This chain connects TRBV14 to TRBJ2-7; 9 bases align to TRBD2. The length of the CDR3 is 17 residues. In germline, CDR1 is SGHDN, CDR2 FVKESK. V lost 1 base, J lost 5 bases, and 12 bases stayed unmatched. The CDR3 reads CASSQALGLAGRNEQYF. The CDR3 DNA sequence: TGTGCCAGCAGCCAAGCCTTGGGGCTAGCGGGGAGAAACGAGCAGTACTTC. Using reference TRBV14 and TRBJ2-7 for the parts outside the CDR3, the full variable domain is EAGVTQFPSHSVIEKGQTVTLRCDPISGHDNLYWYRRVMGKEIKFLLHFVKESKQDESGMPNNRFLAERTGGTYSTLKVQPAELEDSGVYFCASSQALGLAGRNEQYFGPGTRLTVT.

The J gene is TRBJ1-6, the V gene TRBV30, with D perhaps TRBD1 (5 bases). The CDR3 is 14 amino acids. Germline lookup yields CDR1 GTSNPN and CDR2 SVGIG (reference sequence). The CDR3 here is CANRLSGYNSPLHF. CDR3 nucleotides: TGTGCTAACAGGTTGAGTGGATATAATTCACCCCTCCACTTT.

This chain joins TRBV6-1 and TRBJ1-2; possible D gene TRBD1, 5 bases. This CDR3 contains 14 residues. Trimming took off 3 bases at V and 4 bases at J, with 12 bases between the two ends. CDR1 and CDR2 from the germline V gene are MNHNS and SASEGT. As DNA, the CDR3 is TGTGCCAGCAGTGAGGGGGGAGAGGCCTATGGCTACACCTTC. It is translated as CASSEGGEAYGYTF.

The J gene is TRBJ1-5, the V gene TRBV28; weak D call: TRBD1 (6 bases). The germline V gene encodes CDR1 MDHEN and CDR2 SYDVKM. The CDR3 spans 14 residues. V was trimmed by 4 bases and J by 5 bases, leaving 12 bases between them. CDR3 sequence (DNA): TGTGCCAGCAGTTCTTGGACAGAACATCAGCCCCAGCATTTT. Protein: CASSSWTEHQPQHF.